Following are 8 T cell receptor beta chains from one sample sequenced in a study of Graves' ophthalmopathy and Graves' hyperthyroidism. Amplification targeted the TCR beta CDR3 regions, with RNA transcripts as the source material. HTBI primers served in a first-round RT-PCR, which a second-round multiplex PCR followed. TCRdb re-derived calls from the multiplex PCR reads in MiXCR, one entry per CDR3 protein. In the table there are about 740,000 distinct CDR3 sequences, about 44% of which are singletons. The sample taken for sequencing was peripheral blood. Receptors originate from an adult man with Graves' ophthalmopathy.

In this sample, this clonotype turned up a few times. The chain joins TRBV9 to TRBJ2-2, with 8 positions matching TRBD1. Germline CDR1 and CDR2: SGDLS and YYNGEE. This CDR3 comprises 12 residues. J was trimmed by 7 bases and V by 6 bases; bases with no gene match: 2. The CDR3 region is CASTGGYGELFF. The DNA of the CDR3 is TGTGCCAGCACAGGGGGCTACGGGGAGCTGTTTTTT.

CDR3 sequence: CASSPTRTGGLRTEAFF. CDR3 nucleotide sequence: TGTGCCAGCAGCCCGACCCGGACAGGGGGATTGCGGACTGAAGCTTTCTTT. J is TRBJ1-1 and V is TRBV2, with 10 bases identical to TRBD1. Germline V CDR1 and CDR2: SNHLY, FYNNEI. This CDR3 is built from 17 residues. J lost 5 bases, V lost 6 bases, and 15 bases had no gene match.

The rearrangement uses TRBV25-1 and TRBJ2-2; D is ambiguous. This CDR3 spans 15 amino acids. Trimming pared 6 bases from V and 0 bases from J, leaving 11 bases between. Germline CDR1 and CDR2: MGHDK and SYGVNS. CDR3 in amino acids: CASSAWGSNTGELFF. DNA for the CDR3: TGTGCCAGCAGCGCCTGGGGTTCGAACACCGGGGAGCTGTTTTTT.

This clonotype occurred many times. J is TRBJ2-7 and V is TRBV7-2; 7 nucleotides line up with TRBD2. The trim removed 5 bases at V and 0 bases at J, leaving 1 base unmatched. CDR3 length: 13 residues. Germline values: CDR1 SGHTA, CDR2 FQGNSA. In DNA, the CDR3 is TGTGCCAGCAGCCGGGACTACTCCTACGAGCAGTACTTC. Its translation is CASSRDYSYEQYF.

This clonotype was counted at least ten times. CDR3 DNA sequence: TGTGCCAGCAAGGGGCCGGCCGGGGAGCTGTTTTTT. Residues: CASKGPAGELFF. The chain is built from TRBV2 and TRBJ2-2; the D gene is possibly TRBD1 (5 bases). The CDR3 is 12 amino acids. V was cut by 7 bases and J by 6 bases, with 9 bases left in between. Germline V lookup: CDR1 SNHLY, CDR2 FYNNEI.

A few counts support this clonotype. V and J are TRBV25-1 and TRBJ2-3, with TRBD2 identical over 8 bases. CDR3 size: 14 residues. Unmatched junction bases numbered 4, after V lost 6 bases and J lost 2 bases. Germline V gene lookup returns CDR1 MGHDK and CDR2 SYGVNS. In DNA form, the CDR3 reads TGTGCCAGCAGAAGACTAGCGCTCACAGATACGCAGTATTTT. It codes for CASRRLALTDTQYF. Using reference TRBV25-1 and TRBJ2-3 for the parts outside the CDR3, the full variable domain is EADIYQTPRYLVIGTGKKITLECSQTMGHDKMYWYQQDPGMELHLIHYSYGVNSTEKGDLSSESTVSRIRTEHFPLTLESARPSHTSQYLCASRRLALTDTQYFGPGTRLTVL.

This clonotype was found a few times. This rearrangement joins TRBV29-1 to TRBJ2-2; D is unresolved. Looked up from germline, CDR1 is SQVTM and CDR2 is ANQGSEA. The CDR3 covers 16 residues. Between the trimmed V and J ends, which lost 4 bases and 1 base, there was a span of 16 bases. In DNA form, the CDR3 reads TGCAGCGTTGCCCCTGGGGTAAATCTGAACACCGGGGAGCTGTTTTTT. Translated, it gives CSVAPGVNLNTGELFF.

The rearrangement joins TRBV6-2 or TRBV6-3 to TRBJ2-7; tentatively, D is TRBD1 or TRBD2 (5 bases each). The CDR3 sequence is 12 residues long. The V and J ends lost 2 bases and 9 bases respectively, with 11 bases between them. CDR1 MNHEY and CDR2 SVGEGT come from the germline V gene. Here the CDR3 DNA reads TGTGCCAGCAGTTACCCAAACGGGGCGCAGTACTTC. Its protein product is CASSYPNGAQYF.